The sequence of this T cell receptor beta chain was determined in a study of cytomegalovirus exposure and HLA in healthy donors. CDR3 length: 12 amino acids. Trimming removed 4 bases at V and 8 bases at J, with 8 bases between. Germline-derived CDR1 and CDR2 are SNHLY and FYNNEI. PCR used 60 Vbeta primers and 13 Jbeta primers. Measured with immunoSEQ multiplex PCR; TCRdb has only the in-frame clones, and not every one. Among fewer than 250,000 clones listed, roughly four fifths were seen once. This clone was recorded only once. This TCR was sampled from a woman aged 25 to 39 in good health and CMV-seropositive. V is TRBV2 and J is TRBJ2-2; D gene uncertain. The sample consisted of PBMCs. In nucleotides, the CDR3 is TGTGCCAGCAGTGCCTACCGGGGGGAGCTGTTTTTT. It is translated as CASSAYRGELFF.